This passage covers 24 T cell receptor beta chains from one sample sequenced in a study of control samples from healthy donors and cancer patients. The assay was immunoSEQ multiplex PCR, and TCRdb's table has in-frame clones only and misses some. The sample yields approximately 100,000 clones, roughly four fifths seen once. The source material was blood. The receptors were gathered from a man in his 60s in good health.

The chain couples TRBV15 to TRBJ2-5; weak D call: TRBD2 (6 bases). Germline V gene sequence: CDR1 LNHNV, CDR2 YYDKDF (reference sequence). This CDR3 comprises 16 residues. The ends were cut back, 0 bases at V and 5 bases at J, with 16 bases in the middle. The CDR3 DNA is TGTGCCACCAGCAGAGATCTGAAGCGGGCGCATGAGACCCAGTACTTC. The encoded protein is CATSRDLKRAHETQYF.

The rearrangement links TRBV28 to TRBJ2-7; TRBD1 aligns across 7 bases. Germline V gene lookup returns CDR1 MDHEN and CDR2 SYDVKM. V shed 3 bases, J shed 10 bases, and the junction held 3 bases outside the gene matches. The CDR3 contains 11 residues. The CDR3 loop is CASSLGQLQYF. The CDR3, as DNA: TGTGCCAGCAGTTTGGGACAGCTCCAGTACTTC.

The V call is TRBV7-9, the J call TRBJ2-7; 11 nucleotides agree with TRBD1. Trimming removed 5 bases from V and 3 bases from J; junction bases left unmatched: 6. Germline V gene sequence: CDR1 SEHNR, CDR2 FQNEAQ (reference sequence). The CDR3 is made up of 15 amino acids. In nucleotides, the CDR3 is TGTGCCAGCAGCCGCGGGACAGGGGGGAACTACGAGCAGTACTTC. It encodes CASSRGTGGNYEQYF.

The chain is built from TRBV7-4 and TRBJ2-7; D gene ambiguous. The CDR3 is 18 residues long. Trimming removed 4 bases from V and 0 bases from J, with 22 bases in between. Germline assignment: CDR1 SGHVT and CDR2 SQSDAQ. Here the CDR3 reads CASSSRFLQVLYSYEQYF. The CDR3 DNA sequence: TGTGCCAGCAGCTCCCGTTTCCTGCAGGTCTTGTACTCCTACGAGCAGTACTTC.

Remarks on this clone: The DNA is left out, because the CDR3 cannot be placed on it with certainty; the CDR3 is given as TCRdb lists it. V and J are TRBV6-5 and TRBJ2-7; the D call TRBD1 from the table was never checked on the DNA. CDR1 and CDR2 from the germline V gene are MNHEY and SVGAGI. The CDR3 spans 14 residues, counting both ends. CDR3 loop: CASSPTVAGGAGYF.

The V call is TRBV27, the J call TRBJ1-2; the match to TRBD1 covers 7 bases. V lost 0 bases to trimming and J lost 10 bases; unmatched junction nucleotides: 2. Per the germline V gene, CDR1 is MNHEY and CDR2 is SMNVEV (reference sequence). The CDR3 has 12 residues. The CDR3 protein is CASSLSGQLYTF. The CDR3 DNA follows: TGTGCCAGCAGTTTATCGGGACAGCTCTACACCTTC.

This clone has a count of ten or more. V usage is TRBV5-1 and J usage is TRBJ1-5, with D hard to call. Germline CDR1 and CDR2: SGHRS and YFSETQ. The CDR3 loop spans 14 amino acids. V lost 0 bases to trimming and J lost 4 bases, with 8 bases between them. The CDR3 region has the DNA TGCGCCAGCAGCTTGGAAGGGCCAAATCAGCCCCAGCATTTT. Translating gives CASSLEGPNQPQHF.

The chain joins TRBV11-2 to TRBJ1-2, with 8 bases fitting TRBD1. CDR1 and CDR2 from the germline V gene are SGHAT and FQNNGV. CDR3 length: 12 residues. V shed 1 base, J shed 8 bases, and the junction held 0 bases outside the gene matches. CDR3 loop: CASSLAGGGYTF. The CDR3 region has the DNA TGTGCCAGCAGCTTAGCAGGGGGCGGCTACACCTTC.

The rearrangement joins TRBV11-2 to TRBJ1-6; 10 bases are shared with TRBD1. Unmatched junction bases numbered 6, after V lost 5 bases and J lost 5 bases. The CDR3 sequence is 16 residues long. In germline, CDR1 is SGHAT, CDR2 FQNNGV. In nucleotides, the CDR3 is TGTGCCAGCAGCAAGGGACAGGGGAACCATAATTCACCCCTCCACTTT. It yields the protein CASSKGQGNHNSPLHF.

This clone has only a few counts. The chain carries TRBV10-1 and TRBJ2-7, with 8 nucleotides matching TRBD1. This CDR3 comprises 15 residues. Germline V gene lookup returns CDR1 WNHNN and CDR2 SYGVQD (reference sequence). V dropped 3 bases and J dropped 3; count of bases not matched to a gene: 7. The CDR3 coding sequence is TGCGCCAGCAGTGACGGGACAGGTAGGGGCTACGAGCAGTACTTC. This encodes CASSDGTGRGYEQYF.

This clone has only a few counts. The chain couples TRBV9 to TRBJ1-4; D is unclear. The CDR3 extends over 15 amino acids. Germline values: CDR1 SGDLS, CDR2 YYNGEE. V lost 0 bases and J lost 5, with 11 bases in between. The CDR3 DNA is TGTGCCAGCAGCGTAGGGCCTATCTTAAATGAAAAACTGTTTTTT. It encodes CASSVGPILNEKLFF.

This chain joins TRBV5-4 and TRBJ2-7; D gene unclear. The CDR3 sequence is 14 residues long. Trimming pared 1 base from V and 5 bases from J, leaving 13 bases between. CDR1 and CDR2 from the germline V gene are SGHNT and YYREEE (reference sequence). CDR3 in amino acids: CASSLSLSWNEQYF. The DNA for the CDR3 is TGTGCCAGCAGCTTGTCCCTTTCCTGGAACGAGCAGTACTTC.

J is TRBJ2-7 and V is TRBV5-1; the match to TRBD1 covers 8 bases. The germline CDR1 and CDR2 sequences are SGHRS and YFSETQ. V was clipped by 5 bases and J by 5 bases; unmatched bases: 6. This CDR3 region has 13 residues. CDR3 in amino acids: CASRRTGRHEQYF. As DNA, the CDR3 is TGCGCCAGCAGGCGGACAGGGCGACACGAGCAGTACTTC.

The chain uses TRBV9 and TRBJ2-1; D gene ambiguous. The germline V gene has CDR1 SGDLS and CDR2 YYNGEE. The length of the CDR3 is 13 residues. The V and J ends lost 0 bases and 4 bases respectively, with 5 bases between them. CDR3 in DNA: TGTGCCAGCAGCGTAGGATCGTACAATGAGCAGTTCTTC. Its protein product is CASSVGSYNEQFF.

The chain couples TRBV7-2 to TRBJ1-3, with D unclear. Trimming shortened V by 5 bases and J by 1 base, and 9 bases separated the two germline ends. CDR3 length: 14 amino acids. Germline CDR1 SGHTA, CDR2 FQGNSA. CDR3 amino acids: CASSPDQSGNTIYF. The CDR3 DNA reads TGTGCCAGCAGCCCGGATCAATCTGGAAACACCATATATTTT.

The chain is built from TRBV30 and TRBJ2-1, with TRBD2 as a possible D gene (5 bases). The CDR3 extends over 12 amino acids. Germline lookup yields CDR1 GTSNPN and CDR2 SVGIG (reference sequence). V lost 6 bases to trimming and J lost 12 bases, with 18 bases between them. The DNA for the CDR3 is TGTGCCTGTGGGGAGCCCTTCTCGGGGCAGTTCTTC. It encodes CACGEPFSGQFF.

The count of this clone is one. The chain carries TRBV2 and TRBJ2-1; 9 nucleotides align to TRBD1. Germline V gene lookup returns CDR1 SNHLY and CDR2 FYNNEI. The ends lost 7 bases at V and 5 bases at J; junction bases unmatched: 24. CDR3 size: 20 residues. The CDR3 DNA is TGTGCCAGCACCGAAACGCGAGGACAGGGGCGGCTAGCGGTAAACAATGAGCAGTTCTTC. Protein product: CASTETRGQGRLAVNNEQFF.

V usage is TRBV14 and J usage is TRBJ2-7; weak D call: TRBD2 (6 bases). V was trimmed by 4 bases and J by 2 bases, leaving 12 bases between them. Germline CDR1 SGHDN, CDR2 FVKESK. The CDR3 totals 14 residues. The chain's CDR3 is CASSPGTVPYEQYF. The CDR3 coding sequence is TGTGCCAGCAGCCCCGGGACTGTCCCCTACGAGCAGTACTTC.

The chain employs TRBV11-2 and TRBJ2-1, with a tentative D call TRBD2 (7 bases). Trimming pared 8 bases from V and 3 bases from J, leaving 14 bases between. CDR3 length: 14 amino acids. In germline, CDR1 is SGHAT, CDR2 FQNNGV. The CDR3 reads CASGRGAIYNEQFF. CDR3 bases: TGTGCCAGCGGACGGGGGGCGATCTACAATGAGCAGTTCTTC.

Remarks on this clone: The germline gene is not matched at one end of the junction; a read error may be the cause. In DNA, the CDR3 is TGCGCCGGCAGCCCGTCCGGCTCCTCCTACGAGCAGTACTTC. Its translation is CAGSPSGSSYEQYF. V gene TRBV5-1 combines with J gene TRBJ2-7, with D uncertain. Germline lookup yields CDR1 SGHRS and CDR2 YFSETQ. This CDR3 comprises 14 residues. The full variable domain, in which reference TRBV5-1 and TRBJ2-7 provide the parts outside the CDR3, is KAGVTQTPRYLIKTRGQQVTLSCSPISGHRSVSWYQQTPGQGLQFLFEYFSETQRNKGNFPGRFSGRQFSNSRSEMNVSTLELGDSALYLCAGSPSGSSYEQYFGPGTRLTVT.

The rearrangement links TRBV18 to TRBJ2-5, with D unresolved. CDR1 is KGHSH and CDR2 is LQKENI in the germline V gene. The V and J ends lost 4 bases and 2 bases respectively, with 2 bases between them. The CDR3 length is 11 residues. The CDR3 is CASSLQETQYF. The CDR3 DNA is TGTGCCAGCTCACTGCAAGAGACCCAGTACTTC. The whole variable domain, remainder taken from reference TRBV18 and TRBJ2-5, is NAGVMQNPRHLVRRRGQEARLRCSPMKGHSHVYWYRQLPEEGLKFMVYLQKENIIDESGMPKERFSAEFPKEGPSILRIQQVVRGDSAAYFCASSLQETQYFGPGTRLLVL.

This chain connects TRBV18 to TRBJ2-7; 10 nucleotides agree with TRBD1. Germline assignment: CDR1 KGHSH and CDR2 LQKENI. With V trimmed by 4 bases and J by 3 bases, 6 bases remained unmatched. The CDR3 spans 15 residues. This CDR3 is CASSLGTGVGYEQYF. The CDR3 coding sequence is TGTGCCAGCTCACTCGGGACAGGGGTGGGCTACGAGCAGTACTTC.

The J gene is TRBJ1-2, the V gene TRBV3-1 (or the pseudogene TRBV3-2), with D unclear. Trimming took 1 base from V and 3 from J, leaving 12 bases between them. Germline lookup yields CDR1 LGHDT and CDR2 YNNKEL (reference sequence). The CDR3 is made up of 15 amino acids. This CDR3 is CASSQGLYMDYGYTF. CDR3 DNA sequence: TGTGCCAGCAGCCAAGGACTTTATATGGACTATGGCTACACCTTC.

V and J are TRBV29-1 and TRBJ2-1; 9 nucleotides line up with TRBD2. The germline V gene has CDR1 SQVTM and CDR2 ANQGSEA. V dropped 4 bases and J dropped 6; count of bases not matched to a gene: 4. The CDR3 is 13 residues long. The CDR3 coding sequence is TGCAGCGTTGCTGCGGGAGGGCGCAATGAGCAGTTCTTC. It translates to CSVAAGGRNEQFF.